Listed below are T cell receptor beta chains from one sample, sequenced in a study of CD8 T cells in ankylosing spondylitis. A single record per CDR3 protein comes from TCRdb applying MiXCR to the 5' RACE reads. The sample yields a few hundred thousand distinct CDR3 sequences, approximately 17% seen once. Sequencing was performed on blood, either unsorted or a sorted T cell fraction (not recorded which). The receptors originated from a male donor with ankylosing spondylitis. The CDR3 runs from the conserved cysteine through the conserved F or W. D genes are given only for firm matches. Some rows have no size entry. The others give once, few or many, or a class for an expanded clone.

-	few	TRBV18	TRBJ1-2	TGTGCCAGCTCACCACCGGCAGATAACTATGGCTACACCTTC	CASSPPADNYGYTF
-	-	TRBV5-1	TRBJ1-1	TGCGCCAGCGGCCGATCAGGGACGAACACTGAAGCTTTCTTT	CASGRSGTNTEAFF
-	-	TRBV12-3/TRBV12-4	TRBJ1-4	TGTGCCAGCAGTTTTTCCGCACGGGAAAAACTGTTTTTT	CASSFSAREKLFF
TRBD2	-	TRBV5-6	TRBJ2-7	TGTGCCAGCAGCTTGCCGAGACTAGCGGGAAGCCACGAGCAGTACTTC	CASSLPRLAGSHEQYF
-	-	TRBV18	TRBJ1-5	TGTGCCAGCTCACGCAGTCAGGGGAATGAGGGCAATCAGCCCCAGCATTTT	CASSRSQGNEGNQPQHF
-	many	TRBV7-2	TRBJ2-3	TGTGCCAGCAGCTTACATAGGGGAGTTCAAGATACGCAGTATTTT	CASSLHRGVQDTQYF
-	many	TRBV7-9	TRBJ1-1	TGTGCCAGCAGCTTAGACTCGAACACTGAAGCTTTCTTT	CASSLDSNTEAFF
TRBD1	-	TRBV15	TRBJ1-5	TGTGCCACCAGCAGAGATCGGGTACAGGGGGCACAAGGCAATCAGCCCCAGCATTTT	CATSRDRVQGAQGNQPQHF
TRBD1	few	TRBV12-3/TRBV12-4	TRBJ1-1	TGTGCCAGCAGTTTTTCCGGGACAGGGAGGTTCACTGAAGCTTTCTTT	CASSFSGTGRFTEAFF
-	-	TRBV10-1	TRBJ2-3	TGCGCCAGCAGGGGGGCCTCAGATACGCAGTATTTT	CASRGASDTQYF
TRBD2	-	TRBV7-9	TRBJ2-5	TGTGCCAGCAGCCAAGGAGCCGGGGGGGCCTTGGAGACCCAGTACTTC	CASSQGAGGALETQYF
TRBD2	-	TRBV5-1	TRBJ2-2	TGCGCCAGCAGCCTAGGACTAGCGAGGAACACCGGGGAGCTGTTTTTT	CASSLGLARNTGELFF
-	-	TRBV25-1	TRBJ2-7	TGTGCCAGCAGTGCTACTTCTACCTACGAGCAGTACTTC	CASSATSTYEQYF
TRBD2	few	TRBV29-1	TRBJ2-1	TGCAGCGTTGACGGGGTACGGGGGAGGGCCGGCCATGAGCAGTTCTTC	CSVDGVRGRAGHEQFF
-	few	TRBV3-1	TRBJ1-2	TGTGCCAGCAGCTCCGTGATTCGTGGCTACACCTTC	CASSSVIRGYTF
-	few	TRBV11-2	TRBJ2-1	TGTGCCAGCAGCTCGCGGGTTTACAATGAGCAGTTCTTC	CASSSRVYNEQFF
TRBD2	few	TRBV9	TRBJ2-1	TGTGCCAGCAGCCCCGGCGGGTCTAGCGGCGGGAACAATGAGCAGTTCTTC	CASSPGGSSGGNNEQFF
-	-	TRBV11-3	TRBJ1-1	TGTGCCAGCAGCTTGAAGGCTGAAGCTTTCTTT	CASSLKAEAFF
-	-	TRBV30	TRBJ1-2	TGTGCCTGGAGTGTTCACTATGGCTACACCTTC	CAWSVHYGYTF
-	-	TRBV12-3/TRBV12-4	TRBJ1-6	TGTGCCAGCAGTCCCGGGCAGGGCTCCTATAATTCACCCCTCCACTTT	CASSPGQGSYNSPLHF
TRBD2	few	TRBV20-1	TRBJ2-3	TGCAGTGCTAGACCCCGGACTAGCGGACCCACAGATACGCAGTATTTT	CSARPRTSGPTDTQYF
-	-	TRBV14	TRBJ2-5	TGTGCCAGCAGCACCCCCCGCGGGCGCCAGTACTTC	CASSTPRGRQYF